The 21 T cell receptor beta chains below all came from one sample that was sequenced in a study of PD-L1 blockade in urothelial cancer. As to time point: pretreatment peripheral blood. The table came from immunoSEQ multiplex PCR; TCRdb's copy has only in-frame clones and leaves some out. The data show around 92,000 clones, more than 70% seen once. The sample in question was PBMCs, obtained around atezolizumab (anti-PD-L1) treatment. The receptors stem from a woman older than 75 with urothelial cancer.

This clone was seen more than once but under ten times. This sequence joins TRBV10-3 and TRBJ2-2; D may be TRBD2 (6 bases). Looked up from germline, CDR1 is ENHRY and CDR2 is SYGVKD. Trimming stripped 7 bases from V and 1 base from J, with 10 bases between. This CDR3 has 14 amino acids. CDR3 DNA sequence: TGTGCCATCAATCCGGGGGTGAACACCGGGGAGCTGTTTTTT. This encodes CAINPGVNTGELFF.

The rearrangement joins TRBV30 to TRBJ1-5; a possible D gene is TRBD1 (5 bases). With 2 bases removed from V and 3 bases from J, the gap between germline ends came to 8 bases. The germline gives CDR1 GTSNPN, CDR2 SVGIG (reference sequence). The CDR3 contains 13 residues. The CDR3 spells CAWSIGVNQPQHF. The CDR3 DNA is TGTGCCTGGAGTATAGGGGTCAATCAGCCCCAGCATTTT. The variable domain in full, with the rest retrieved from reference TRBV30 and TRBJ1-5, is SQTIHQWPATLVQPVGSPLSLECTVEGTSNPNLYWYRQAAGRGLQLLFYSVGIGQISSEVPQNLSASRPQDRQFILSSKKLLLSDSGFYLCAWSIGVNQPQHFGDGTRLSIL.

The rearrangement links TRBV7-9 to TRBJ2-3; 10 bases fit TRBD2. With V trimmed by 1 base and J by 1 base, 2 bases remained unmatched. CDR1 is SEHNR, CDR2 FQNEAQ, per germline (reference sequence). This CDR3 contains 16 residues. The CDR3 nucleotides read TGTGCCAGCAGCTTAGGGACTAGCGGACGCACAGATACGCAGTATTTT. Protein: CASSLGTSGRTDTQYF.

The chain joins TRBV7-7 to TRBJ2-2, with 9 bases matching TRBD2. The trim removed 2 bases at V and 6 bases at J, leaving 10 bases unmatched. Germline lookup yields CDR1 SSHAT and CDR2 FNYEAQ (reference sequence). There are 17 residues in the CDR3. The CDR3 bases are TGTGCCAGCAGCTTACTCGGGAGTAGCGGGAGTCCCGGGGAGCTGTTTTTT. This gives the protein CASSLLGSSGSPGELFF.

The V gene is TRBV6-4, the J gene TRBJ2-2, with D perhaps TRBD2 (7 bases). This CDR3 region has 16 residues. Trimming shortened V by 5 bases and J by 0 bases, and 13 bases separated the two germline ends. The germline V gene has CDR1 MRHNA and CDR2 SNTAGT. The CDR3 nucleotides read TGTGCCAGCAGTCACTGGGAGGGGGCGAACACCGGGGAGCTGTTTTTT. The encoded protein is CASSHWEGANTGELFF.

The CDR3 DNA follows: TGTGCCAGCAGCCGGGACACCGGGGAGCTGTTTTTT. Encoded protein: CASSRDTGELFF. The chain couples TRBV7-3 to TRBJ2-2, with D unresolved. Germline-derived CDR1 and CDR2 are SGHTA and FQGTGA. The CDR3 loop spans 12 amino acids. V lost 5 bases to trimming and J lost 3 bases, with 4 bases between them.

This chain uses TRBV28 with TRBJ2-5, with TRBD2 identical over 10 bases. V gave up 8 bases and J gave up 4 bases; unmatched junction bases: 7. Germline CDR1 is MDHEN and CDR2 is SYDVKM. The CDR3 consists of 14 residues. CDR3 sequence reads: CASRAGGPGETQYF. The CDR3 nucleotides are TGTGCCAGCCGAGCGGGAGGGCCTGGAGAGACCCAGTACTTC.

The chain has TRBV11-2 and TRBJ1-1; a weak D match, TRBD1 (6 bases). Per germline, CDR1 SGHAT and CDR2 FQNNGV. The CDR3 extends over 12 amino acids. Trimming left V 4 bases short and J 7 bases short, with 10 bases between. CDR3 amino acids: CASSSGTIEAFF. CDR3 bases: TGTGCCAGCAGCTCCGGGACAATTGAAGCTTTCTTT.

This clone was found a few times. V and J are TRBV18 and TRBJ1-1; possible D gene TRBD1, 5 bases. V dropped 3 bases and J dropped 4 bases, with 9 bases sitting between them. This CDR3 spans 13 amino acids. CDR1 is KGHSH, CDR2 LQKENI, per germline. The CDR3 loop is CASSPLGGTEAFF. The CDR3 bases are TGTGCCAGCTCACCTCTCGGGGGCACTGAAGCTTTCTTT. Drawing the rest from reference TRBV18 and TRBJ1-1, the complete variable domain is NAGVMQNPRHLVRRRGQEARLRCSPMKGHSHVYWYRQLPEEGLKFMVYLQKENIIDESGMPKERFSAEFPKEGPSILRIQQVVRGDSAAYFCASSPLGGTEAFFGQGTRLTVV.

This clone appeared a single time. V is TRBV19 and J is TRBJ2-1; perhaps TRBD2 as D (6 bases). V lost 3 bases to trimming and J lost 5 bases, with 14 bases between them. The CDR3 sequence is 15 residues long. Per germline, CDR1 LNHDA and CDR2 SQIVND (reference sequence). CDR3 protein: CASSIGRTNHNEQFF. The CDR3 region has the DNA TGTGCCAGTAGTATTGGGAGGACTAACCACAATGAGCAGTTCTTC.

The V and J genes are TRBV4-1 and TRBJ2-1; 11 nucleotides line up with TRBD1. The V gene end was trimmed by 5 bases and the J gene end by 9 bases; junction bases not matched to a gene: 12. CDR1 is MGHRA and CDR2 is YSYEKL in the germline V gene. This CDR3 contains 16 residues. The CDR3 sequence: CASSSLGQGARGEQFF. CDR3 bases: TGCGCCAGCAGCTCCCTAGGACAGGGGGCGCGGGGTGAGCAGTTCTTC.

V and J are TRBV9 and TRBJ2-5; 11 bases agree with TRBD2. J lost 1 base, V lost 3 bases, and 5 bases had no gene match. The CDR3 contains 16 residues. Germline V gives CDR1 SGDLS, CDR2 YYNGEE. The CDR3 loop reads CASSEGLAVSQETQYF. DNA for the CDR3: TGTGCCAGCAGCGAGGGACTAGCGGTCTCCCAAGAGACCCAGTACTTC.

V gene TRBV15 combines with J gene TRBJ1-2; the D gene is possibly TRBD1 (5 bases). CDR3 length: 15 residues. Between the trimmed V and J ends, which lost 0 bases and 2 bases, there was a span of 10 bases. CDR1 and CDR2 (germline): LNHNV, YYDKDF (reference sequence). The CDR3 spells CATSRDGGLNYGYTF. The CDR3 DNA follows: TGTGCCACCAGCAGAGATGGGGGACTCAACTATGGCTACACCTTC.

The chain employs TRBV9 and TRBJ1-1; 7 bases map to TRBD1. The germline V gene has CDR1 SGDLS and CDR2 YYNGEE. This CDR3 contains 14 residues. Trimming removed 0 bases from V and 4 bases from J; junction bases left unmatched: 3. The CDR3 region has the DNA TGTGCCAGCAGCGTAGACCCAGGGGGCACTGAAGCTTTCTTT. Amino acids: CASSVDPGGTEAFF.

DNA of the CDR3: TGTGCCAGTAGTCATACTAGCGGGAAAAACGAGCAGTACTTC. Amino acid sequence: CASSHTSGKNEQYF. The V gene is TRBV19, the J gene TRBJ2-7, with 10 bases identical to TRBD2. Trimming took 5 bases from V and 5 from J; bases not matched to a gene: 6. The CDR3 consists of 14 residues. Germline loops: CDR1 LNHDA, CDR2 SQIVND (reference sequence).

This chain joins TRBV27 and TRBJ2-1; maybe TRBD1 (5 bases). V gave up 3 bases and J gave up 2 bases, with 8 bases separating them. Germline CDR1 is MNHEY and CDR2 is SMNVEV (reference sequence). This CDR3 has 14 amino acids. CDR3 bases: TGTGCCAGCAGTTTGGGGCACCCCTACAATGAGCAGTTCTTC. Protein sequence: CASSLGHPYNEQFF.

This chain joins TRBV2 and TRBJ1-2, with 7 bases fitting TRBD1. This CDR3 is built from 14 residues. V lost 6 bases and J lost 4; bases outside the gene matches: 8. Germline CDR1 and CDR2: SNHLY and FYNNEI. CDR3 sequence (DNA): TGTGCCAGCAGGGGCGACAGGGACCTCTATGGCTACACCTTC. This codes for CASRGDRDLYGYTF.

V and J are TRBV11-2 and TRBJ2-5, with TRBD2 identical over 7 bases. In germline, CDR1 is SGHAT, CDR2 FQNNGV. With 3 bases clipped from V and 4 bases from J, the junction kept 11 bases outside the gene matches. This CDR3 has 16 residues. The CDR3 region is CASSLGKSGGGETQYF. The CDR3 DNA sequence: TGTGCCAGCAGCTTGGGGAAGTCGGGAGGAGGAGAGACCCAGTACTTC.

The rearrangement links TRBV5-4 to TRBJ1-4, with 9 bases identical to TRBD1. CDR3 length: 16 residues. Trimming took 2 bases from V and 4 from J; bases not matched to a gene: 6. Looked up from germline, CDR1 is SGHNT and CDR2 is YYREEE (reference sequence). CDR3 protein: CASSFTPGQGNEKLFF. The DNA of the CDR3 is TGTGCCAGCAGCTTTACGCCGGGACAGGGTAATGAAAAACTGTTTTTT.

The chain carries TRBV14 and TRBJ2-2; weak D call: TRBD1 (5 bases). CDR1 SGHDN and CDR2 FVKESK come from the germline V gene. The V end was cut by 5 bases, the J end by 3 bases, with 13 bases between. This CDR3 has 15 amino acids. The DNA of the CDR3 is TGTGCCAGCAGCGTCGGCAGGGTGGACACCGGGGAGCTGTTTTTT. It is translated as CASSVGRVDTGELFF.

The chain joins TRBV15 to TRBJ2-7; 7 nucleotides line up with TRBD1. Germline V lookup: CDR1 LNHNV, CDR2 YYDKDF (reference sequence). V lost 6 bases, J lost 2 bases, and 7 bases stayed unmatched. The CDR3 loop spans 14 amino acids. DNA of the CDR3: TGTGCCACCAGTAGGGACAGTCCTACCTACGAGCAGTACTTC. Translated: CATSRDSPTYEQYF.